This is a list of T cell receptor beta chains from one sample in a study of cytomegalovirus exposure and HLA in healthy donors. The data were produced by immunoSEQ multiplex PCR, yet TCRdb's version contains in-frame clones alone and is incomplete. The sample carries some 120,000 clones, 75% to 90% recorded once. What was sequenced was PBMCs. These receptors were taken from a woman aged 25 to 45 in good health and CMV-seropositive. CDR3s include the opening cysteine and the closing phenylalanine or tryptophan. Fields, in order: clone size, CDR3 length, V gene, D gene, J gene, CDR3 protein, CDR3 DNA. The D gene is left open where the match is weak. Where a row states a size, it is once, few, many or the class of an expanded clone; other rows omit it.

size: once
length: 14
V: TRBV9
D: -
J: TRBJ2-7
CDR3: CASSVEGSSYEQYF
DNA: TGTGCCAGCAGCGTAGAAGGGAGCTCCTACGAGCAGTACTTC

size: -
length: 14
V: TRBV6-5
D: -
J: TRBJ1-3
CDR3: CASGSPGEGNTIYF
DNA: TGTGCCAGCGGTAGCCCGGGGGAGGGAAACACCATATATTTT

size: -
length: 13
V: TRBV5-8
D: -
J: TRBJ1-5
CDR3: CASSLFPDQPQHF
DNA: TGTGCCAGCAGCTTGTTCCCTGATCAGCCCCAGCATTTT

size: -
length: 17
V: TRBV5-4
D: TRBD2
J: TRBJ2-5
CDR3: CASSQGAGAGYRETQYF
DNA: TGTGCCAGCAGTCAAGGGGCGGGAGCGGGGTATAGGGAGACCCAGTACTTC

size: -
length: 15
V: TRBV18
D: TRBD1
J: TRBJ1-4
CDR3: CASSPRDRDFEKLFF
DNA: TGTGCCAGCTCACCACGGGACAGGGATTTTGAAAAACTGTTTTTT

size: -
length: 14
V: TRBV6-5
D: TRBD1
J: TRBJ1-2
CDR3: CASRFGPGGYGYTF
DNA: TGTGCCAGCAGATTTGGGCCAGGGGGCTATGGCTACACCTTC

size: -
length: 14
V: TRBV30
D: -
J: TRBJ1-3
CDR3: CATPRGGSGNTIYF
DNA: TGTGCCACCCCGAGGGGGGGCTCTGGAAACACCATATATTTT

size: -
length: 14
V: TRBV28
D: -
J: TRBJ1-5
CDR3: CASSLGANNQPQHF
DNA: TGTGCCAGCAGTTTGGGGGCCAACAATCAGCCCCAGCATTTT

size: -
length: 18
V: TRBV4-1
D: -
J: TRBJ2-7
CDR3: CASSQDSEGWGRTYEQYF
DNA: TGCGCCAGCAGCCAAGATTCGGAGGGTTGGGGCAGAACCTACGAGCAGTACTTC

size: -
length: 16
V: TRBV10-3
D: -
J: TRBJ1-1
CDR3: CAISESGPGMNTEAFF
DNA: TGTGCCATCAGTGAGTCCGGCCCGGGGATGAACACTGAAGCTTTCTTT

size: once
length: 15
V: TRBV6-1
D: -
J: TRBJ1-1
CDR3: CASSEAAGWNTEAFF
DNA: TGTGCCAGCAGTGAGGCGGCAGGGTGGAACACTGAAGCTTTCTTT

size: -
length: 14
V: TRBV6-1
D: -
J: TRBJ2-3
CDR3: CASSRDKSTDTQYF
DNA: TGTGCCAGCAGTAGGGACAAGAGCACAGATACGCAGTATTTT

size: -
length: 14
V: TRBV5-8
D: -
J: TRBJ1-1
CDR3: CASSFLRGSTEAFF
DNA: TGTGCCAGCAGCTTCTTACGGGGGTCCACTGAAGCTTTCTTT

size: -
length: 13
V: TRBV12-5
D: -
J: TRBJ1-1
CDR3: CASGAQGRTEAFF
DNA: TGTGCTAGTGGCGCACAGGGACGTACTGAAGCTTTCTTT

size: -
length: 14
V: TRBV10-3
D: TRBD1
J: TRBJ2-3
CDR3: CAVSGTGTTDTQYF
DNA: TGTGCCGTCTCCGGGACAGGGACCACAGATACGCAGTATTTT

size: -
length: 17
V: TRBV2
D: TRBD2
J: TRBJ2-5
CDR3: CASSEFRSSRGQETQYF
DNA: TGTGCCAGCAGTGAATTCCGGTCCTCGCGGGGGCAAGAGACCCAGTACTTC

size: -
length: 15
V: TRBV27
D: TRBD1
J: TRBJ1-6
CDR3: CASSFVEGANSPLHF
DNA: TGTGCCAGCAGTTTCGTTGAGGGGGCAAATTCACCCCTCCACTTT

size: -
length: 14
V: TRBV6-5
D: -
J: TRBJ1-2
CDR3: CASSAFRGEYGYTF
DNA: TGTGCCAGCAGCGCATTTCGGGGGGAGTATGGCTACACCTTC

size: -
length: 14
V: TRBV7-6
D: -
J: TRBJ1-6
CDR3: CASSLAFSNSPLHF
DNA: TGTGCCAGCAGCTTAGCGTTCAGTAATTCACCCCTCCACTTT

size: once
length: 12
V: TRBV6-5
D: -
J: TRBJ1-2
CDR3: CAVGRDNYGYTF
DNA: TGTGCAGTAGGGCGGGATAACTATGGCTACACCTTC

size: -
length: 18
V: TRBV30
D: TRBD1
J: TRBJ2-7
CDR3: CAWTDLEDPGTGGYQQYF
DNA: TGTGCCTGGACCGACTTAGAAGACCCCGGGACAGGGGGCTACCAGCAGTACTTC

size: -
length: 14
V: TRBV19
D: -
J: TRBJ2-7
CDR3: CASSKIPGSYEQYF
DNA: TGTGCCAGTAGTAAGATCCCCGGGAGCTACGAGCAGTACTTC

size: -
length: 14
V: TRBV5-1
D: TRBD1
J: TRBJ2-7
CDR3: CASSWGQGTYEQYF
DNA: TGCGCCAGCAGTTGGGGACAGGGCACCTACGAGCAGTACTTC

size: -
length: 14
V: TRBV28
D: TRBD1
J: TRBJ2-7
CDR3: CASSSPGQSYEQYF
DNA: TGTGCCAGCAGTTCGCCGGGACAGTCCTACGAGCAGTACTTC

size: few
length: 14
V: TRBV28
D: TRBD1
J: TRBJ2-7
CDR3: CASSPDRKSYEQYF
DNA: TGTGCCAGCAGCCCGGACAGGAAATCCTACGAGCAGTACTTC

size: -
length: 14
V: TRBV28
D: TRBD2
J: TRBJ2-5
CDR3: CASSFLAGQETQYF
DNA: TGTGCCAGCAGTTTTTTAGCGGGGCAAGAGACCCAGTACTTC

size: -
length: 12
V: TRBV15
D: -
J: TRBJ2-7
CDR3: CATSRGTPEQYF
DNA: TGTGCCACCAGCAGAGGGACTCCCGAGCAGTACTTC